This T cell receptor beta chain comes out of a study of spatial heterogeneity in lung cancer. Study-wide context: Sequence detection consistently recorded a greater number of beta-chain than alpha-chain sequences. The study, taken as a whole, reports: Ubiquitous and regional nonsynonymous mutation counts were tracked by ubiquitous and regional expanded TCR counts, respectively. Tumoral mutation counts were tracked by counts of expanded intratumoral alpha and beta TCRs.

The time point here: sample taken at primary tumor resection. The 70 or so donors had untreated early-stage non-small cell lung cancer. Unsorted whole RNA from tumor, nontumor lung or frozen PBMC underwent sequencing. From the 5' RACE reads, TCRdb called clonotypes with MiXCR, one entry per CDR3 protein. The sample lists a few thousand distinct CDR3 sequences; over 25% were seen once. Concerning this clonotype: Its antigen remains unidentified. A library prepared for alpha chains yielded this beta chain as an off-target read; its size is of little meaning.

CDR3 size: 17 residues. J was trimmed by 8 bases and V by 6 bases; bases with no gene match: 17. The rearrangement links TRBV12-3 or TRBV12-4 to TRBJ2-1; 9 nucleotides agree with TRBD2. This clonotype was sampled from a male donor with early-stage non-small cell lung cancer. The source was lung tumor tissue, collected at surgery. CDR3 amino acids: CASSGGSLAGALDEQFF. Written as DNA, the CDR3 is TGTGCCAGCAGCGGGGGTTCGTTAGCGGGAGCCCTGGATGAGCAGTTCTTC.